These T cell receptor beta chains were read from a single sample in a study of cytomegalovirus exposure and HLA in healthy donors. This table comes from immunoSEQ multiplex PCR, and its TCRdb copy is limited to in-frame clones, with some not included. The sample includes about 89,000 clones, roughly 79% of them seen just once. The sequenced material came from PBMCs. All receptors come from a male donor in good health and CMV-seronegative. CDR3s include the opening cysteine and the closing phenylalanine or tryptophan. D genes are given only for firm matches. Clone size, where shown, is once, few, many, or a class for clones that have expanded.

D | J | V | size | DNA | CDR3
. | TRBJ1-5 | TRBV2 | . | TGTGCCAGCAGTGCAACGCGAGGCAGCCCGCCCCAGCATTTT | CASSATRGSPPQHF
. | TRBJ2-1 | TRBV6-5 | . | TGTGCCAGCAGTTACGGGACTGCCATTTCCTACAATGAGCAGTTCTTC | CASSYGTAISYNEQFF
. | TRBJ1-3 | TRBV5-5 | . | TGTGCCAGCAGCATCAGGGTCTACTCTGGAAACACCATATATTTT | CASSIRVYSGNTIYF
. | TRBJ1-5 | TRBV2 | . | TGTGCCAGCAGTCTGGAGGCCCGGGGCAATCAGCCCCAGCATTTT | CASSLEARGNQPQHF
. | TRBJ1-1 | TRBV9 | . | TGTGCCAGCAGCGTCCGCCCGGGGGTTGAAGCTTTCTTT | CASSVRPGVEAFF
. | TRBJ2-5 | TRBV2 | . | TGTGCCAGCAGTAGGACAGTCGGTACGTTGGAGACCCAGTACTTC | CASSRTVGTLETQYF
TRBD1 | TRBJ1-1 | TRBV11-2 | few | TGTGCCAGCAGCTTAGGCTACACAGGGGTGGCTTTCTTT | CASSLGYTGVAFF
. | TRBJ2-7 | TRBV7-2 | once | TGTGCCAGCAGCTTAATCCCCTATCACTCCTACGAGCAGTACTTC | CASSLIPYHSYEQYF
. | TRBJ2-5 | TRBV5-5 | . | TGTGCCAGCAGCCCCACTAGCTTTGAGACCCAGTACTTC | CASSPTSFETQYF
TRBD1 | TRBJ1-1 | TRBV9 | . | TGTGCCAGCACCAGACAGACAGGGTGGGGGGCGGCGAACACTGAAGCTTTCTTT | CASTRQTGWGAANTEAFF
. | TRBJ2-7 | TRBV21-1 | . | TGTGCCAGCAGCAAAGGGATTCTCTGGAGCTCCTACGAGCAGTACTTC | CASSKGILWSSYEQYF
. | TRBJ1-2 | TRBV7-2 | . | TGTGCCAGCAGCTACCCAGGGTTGGGCTATGGCTACACCTTC | CASSYPGLGYGYTF
. | TRBJ2-7 | TRBV2 | . | TGTGCCAGCAGCGGGCCCCACACCGGAGGAGGATTACCCTACGAGCAGTACTTC | CASSGPHTGGGLPYEQYF
. | TRBJ1-1 | TRBV14 | . | TGTGCCAGCCGCCCAGGGCTAACAGATTACATTGAAGCTTTCTTT | CASRPGLTDYIEAFF
. | TRBJ1-5 | TRBV19 | . | TGTGCCAGTAGTATTCCAGACGGGGTCCAGCCCCAGCATTTT | CASSIPDGVQPQHF
TRBD1 | TRBJ1-1 | TRBV5-1 | . | TGCGCCAGCAGCTGGGGGGACAGCACTGAAGCTTTCTTT | CASSWGDSTEAFF
TRBD1 | TRBJ2-6 | TRBV29-1 | . | TGCAGCGTTCCTAAGGGAGGAGGGGGGACAGGGGCCAACGGCCTGACTTTC | CSVPKGGGGTGANGLTF
TRBD1 | TRBJ1-5 | TRBV2 | . | TGTGCCAGCAGTCCCGGACAGGGGGGGAGCAATCAGCCCCAGCATTTT | CASSPGQGGSNQPQHF
. | TRBJ1-1 | TRBV14 | . | TGTGCCAGCAGCCAAGAGATACCCGGGATTCTGAACACTGAAGCTTTCTTT | CASSQEIPGILNTEAFF
. | TRBJ1-6 | TRBV4-3 | . | TGCGCCAGCAGCCAAGAGGGACTGCCGTGGACCTATAATTCACCCCTCCACTTT | CASSQEGLPWTYNSPLHF
. | TRBJ2-7 | TRBV5-6 | . | TGTGCCAGCAGCTTAGTTGGGGCCTCCTACGAGCAGTACTTC | CASSLVGASYEQYF
. | TRBJ1-2 | TRBV11-2 | . | TGTGCCAGCAGCTTAGATACCCAGGGCTATGGCTACACCTTC | CASSLDTQGYGYTF
. | TRBJ2-1 | TRBV30 | . | TGTGCCTGGAGTGGAATACAGGGCAATGAGCAGTTCTTC | CAWSGIQGNEQFF
TRBD1 | TRBJ1-6 | TRBV5-1 | . | TGCGCCAGCAGCCCCGAGACAGGGTATAATTCACCCCTCCACTTT | CASSPETGYNSPLHF
. | TRBJ2-4 | TRBV9 | . | TGTGCCAGCAGCGCAGGGACTTTCGAAAACATTCAGTACTTC | CASSAGTFENIQYF
. | TRBJ2-2 | TRBV6-1 | . | TGTGCCAGCAGCGTGGGACACCACACCGGGGAGCTGTTTTTT | CASSVGHHTGELFF
. | TRBJ2-7 | TRBV6-5 | . | TGTGCCAGCAGTTACGAGAGACTGTACGAGCAGTACTTC | CASSYERLYEQYF
TRBD1 | TRBJ1-2 | TRBV19 | . | TGTGCCAGTAGTATTCCAGGGACAGCATATGGCTACACCTTC | CASSIPGTAYGYTF
TRBD1 | TRBJ1-5 | TRBV27 | . | TGTGCCAGCAGTTTACGCAGGGGAACAGGGGGCCATCAGCCCCAGCATTTT | CASSLRRGTGGHQPQHF
TRBD2 | TRBJ2-3 | TRBV27 | . | TGTGCCAGCAGCTTAAGCGGGAGTATCGCAGATACGCAGTATTTT | CASSLSGSIADTQYF
TRBD2 | TRBJ2-2 | TRBV4-3 | . | TGCGCCAGCAGCCAAGTATGGGGGACTAGCGGGAGGGCCCCCGGGGAGCTGTTTTTT | CASSQVWGTSGRAPGELFF
. | TRBJ2-5 | TRBV23-1 | . | TGCGCCAGCAGTCACCCCGAAACAGGCCTTTGGGAGACCCAGTACTTC | CASSHPETGLWETQYF
TRBD1 | TRBJ1-4 | TRBV5-1 | . | TGCGCCAGCCGGCGCCAAGGGGGCGAAAGTGAAAAACTGTTTTTT | CASRRQGGESEKLFF
. | TRBJ1-3 | TRBV30 | . | TGTGCCTGGAGCGAGGTTTTCTCTGGAAACACCATATATTTT | CAWSEVFSGNTIYF
. | TRBJ1-1 | TRBV7-9 | . | TGTGCCAGCAGCTTATATATGCGGACTGAAGCTTTCTTT | CASSLYMRTEAFF
. | TRBJ2-6 | TRBV9 | . | TGTGCCAGCAGCGTATCGTCGGGAACCATCTTCTCTGGGGCCAACGTCCTGACTTTC | CASSVSSGTIFSGANVLTF
. | TRBJ1-1 | TRBV5-1 | . | TGCGCCAGCAGCTTCGGGGGAATGAACACTGAAGCTTTCTTT | CASSFGGMNTEAFF
TRBD1 | TRBJ2-5 | TRBV27 | few | TGTGCCAGCAGGACACAGGGGGCCGGCGGGGAGACCCAGTACTTC | CASRTQGAGGETQYF
TRBD2 | TRBJ2-3 | TRBV10-1 | . | TGCGCCAGTCGGGCCGAGCGGGAGAGGGCAGATACGCAGTATTTT | CASRAERERADTQYF
TRBD1 | TRBJ2-2 | TRBV9 | . | TGTGCCAGCAGCGCCACAGGGGCGAACACCGGGGAGCTGTTTTTT | CASSATGANTGELFF
. | TRBJ1-4 | TRBV28 | few | TGTGCCAGCAGTTTATCGGGACATAGTAATGAAAAACTGTTTTTT | CASSLSGHSNEKLFF
TRBD2 | TRBJ2-3 | TRBV18 | once | TGTGCCAGCTCACGGTTTCAGCGGGAGCGCACAGATACGCGGTATTTT | CASSRFQRERTDTRYF
. | TRBJ2-1 | TRBV9 | few | TGTGCCAGCAGCGTAGAGAGCGGACGAGGTGAGCAGTTCTTC | CASSVESGRGEQFF
TRBD1 | TRBJ1-1 | TRBV19 | . | TGTGCCAGTATCCCGGGACAGAGCTTGAACACTGAAGCTTTCTTT | CASIPGQSLNTEAFF
TRBD1 | TRBJ2-3 | TRBV4-1 | . | TGCGCCAGCAGCCAAGATAGCTGGACAGGGTCGCTAGATACGCAGTATTTT | CASSQDSWTGSLDTQYF
. | TRBJ1-4 | TRBV25-1 | few | TGTGCCAGCAGTGCTCCCGGGACACCTAATGAAAAACTGTTTTTT | CASSAPGTPNEKLFF
. | TRBJ2-7 | TRBV5-8 | . | TGTGCCAGCAGCTTGCCGAGTGGATGGGGGCCCCCCTACGAGCAGTACTTC | CASSLPSGWGPPYEQYF
. | TRBJ1-2 | TRBV7-2 | . | TGTGCCAGCAGCTTAGGAGGAAGTCAGGGGCTCTCTAACTATGGCTACACCTTC | CASSLGGSQGLSNYGYTF